This T cell receptor (beta chain) emerged from a study of vaccination effects on CD4 cells after COVID-19 (dated by TCRdb to between 2021 and 2024). Regarding the complete study: In the ViraFEST assay, PBMC were stimulated with viral peptide pools, and TCR sequencing was then used to find antigen-specific CD4+ T cell clonotypes based on their expansion. After vaccination, three convalescent patients were sampled at an early time point (day +14) and at a late time point (day +241, +227 and +161, respectively). Post-vaccine samples across the study were collected a median of 72 days after the second dose, with a range of 14 to 241. Each well held 2 million to 2.5 million PBMC cultured in IMDM containing roughly 5% human AB serum, 8.5 to 10 IU/ml IL-2 and gentamicin, along with roughly 10 ug/ml peptides. SARS-CoV-2 spike-specific CD4+ TCR repertoires from before and after mRNA vaccination were compared in COVID-19 convalescent patients and in infection-naive vaccine recipients. A total of 9 to 11 COVID-19 convalescent patients and a handful of SARS-CoV-2-naive healthy vaccine recipients were included in the full study. The Oncomine TCR Beta short-read assay on an Illumina iSeq 100 was used to sequence cultures from other donors in the study. Points the paper makes about the study in general: The study was limited by a small number of convalescent patients, and early post-infection timepoints were lacking. In convalescent patients, the post-vaccine spike-reactive repertoire consisted mainly of new vaccine-induced clones, largely distinct from infection-induced clones. Both infection-induced and vaccine-induced clones contracted markedly at late post-vaccination timepoints, which is consistent with waning T cell responses.

The library was built by means of the immunoSEQ multiplex PCR assay. DNA from the cultured and isolated CD4+ T cells underwent TCR beta CDR3 sequencing. Turning to the authors' computational methods: Non-productive TCR sequences were removed, reads were trimmed to the CDR3 region, and CDR3s of at least 7 amino acids were retained. The MANAFEST web app was used to pick out antigen-specific clonotypes by comparing their expansion in peptide wells with that in reference cultures. For clones to be considered positive, expansion at FDR<0.05 versus reference and all other wells, an odds ratio above 5, and a frequency above 0.1% in two replicate wells were required. A clonotype was defined as cross-reactive if the clonotype was significantly expanded both in SARS-CoV-2 spike wells and in at least one common cold coronavirus spike condition. CDR3 similarity was assessed by Levenshtein distance with the stringdist R package, and unrooted trees were built with ape in R 3.6.1. The source is immuneACCESS, and TCRdb retained only in-frame sequences with V and J called. Part of the clones is not carried over; for the studies checked, unresolved V genes explain less than half of this, and the remainder is unexplained. V and J calls plus clone size are reproduced from that table; the DNA served to infer D and trimming. The sample table contains around 53,000 clones; only one count was recorded for over 60% of them. 5% to 6.5% of the sample goes to the ten largest clones.

After about 10 days of culture, CD4+ T cells were isolated with the EasySep CD4+ T cell isolation kit. PCR-confirmed SARS-CoV-2 infection had occurred in convalescent patients between March and December 2020, before the Alpha, Beta and Delta variants emerged in the United States. Each participant received two doses of an mRNA SARS-CoV-2 vaccine, either BNT162b2 or mRNA-1273. On days 3 and 7, half of the culture medium was replaced with fresh IL-2-containing medium. Each peptide stimulation condition was cultured in triplicate wells unless otherwise noted. Using Ficoll-Paque Plus gradient centrifugation, PBMC were separated from whole blood and then either used fresh or cryopreserved at -140C. The QIAamp micro DNA kit was used to extract genomic DNA from the cultured CD4+ T cells. In the case of this clone: Its specific antigen is unknown. Base qualities are not recorded, but no much larger clone differs from it by a single base.

From cysteine to phenylalanine, the CDR3 is 14 amino acids long. Kept here is only the CDR3 DNA, which spans 42 bases and is read in frame from base 1. V is shortened by 1 base, J by 12 bases, and the region joining them spans 14 bases. CDR1 and CDR2 are drawn from the germline V gene: SGHRS, YFSETQ. Recombination joined TRBV5-1 with TRBJ2-6, and TRBD2 may be the D gene, going by 5 matching bases. The sequences come from CD4+ T cells from PBMCs cultured without peptide, collected after COVID-19 vaccination. This clonotype was obtained from a human donor who had a prior SARS-CoV-2 infection. CDR3 loop: CASSLLAGPGVLTF. The DNA sequence reads TGCGCCAGCAGCTTGTTGGCGGGTCCAGGCGTCCTGACTTTC.